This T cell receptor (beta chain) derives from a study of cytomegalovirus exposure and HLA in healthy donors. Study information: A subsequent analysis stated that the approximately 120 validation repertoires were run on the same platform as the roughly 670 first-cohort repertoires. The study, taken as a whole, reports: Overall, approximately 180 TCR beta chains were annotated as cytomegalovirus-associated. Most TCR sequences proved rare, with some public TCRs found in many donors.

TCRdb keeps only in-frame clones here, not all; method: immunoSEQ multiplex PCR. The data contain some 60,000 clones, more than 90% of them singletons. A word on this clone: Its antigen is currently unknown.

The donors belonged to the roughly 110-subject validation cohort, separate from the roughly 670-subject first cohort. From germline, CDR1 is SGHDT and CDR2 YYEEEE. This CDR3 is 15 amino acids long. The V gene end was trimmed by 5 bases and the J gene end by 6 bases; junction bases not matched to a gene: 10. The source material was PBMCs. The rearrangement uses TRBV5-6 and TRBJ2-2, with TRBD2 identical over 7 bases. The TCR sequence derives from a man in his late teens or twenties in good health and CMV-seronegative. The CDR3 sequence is CASRRWGGGSGELFF. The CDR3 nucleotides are TGTGCCAGCAGACGGTGGGGGGGAGGATCCGGGGAGCTGTTTTTT.